The sequence of this T cell receptor beta chain was determined in a study of cytomegalovirus exposure and HLA in healthy donors. The primer mix had 60 Vbeta and 13 Jbeta primers. Generated by immunoSEQ multiplex PCR, the TCRdb table keeps only in-frame clones and is missing some. The repertoire holds under 200,000 clones, with over 65% as singletons. CDR1 and CDR2 (germline): MDHEN, SYDVKM. The CDR3 spans 12 residues. The germline V and J ends were trimmed by 4 bases and 2 bases, with 4 bases remaining between them. The chain uses TRBV28 and TRBJ2-3; D unclear. Input material: PBMCs. The clonotype comes from a woman between 50 and 59 years old in good health and CMV-seropositive. The CDR3 spells CASSSFTDTQYF. Written as DNA, the CDR3 is TGTGCCAGCAGTTCTTTCACAGATACGCAGTATTTT.